The 21 T cell receptor beta chains reported below all come from one sample, sequenced in a study of cytomegalovirus exposure and HLA in healthy donors. The PCR had 60 Vbeta and 13 Jbeta primers. Profiled with immunoSEQ multiplex PCR; TCRdb holds only in-frame clones, not every one. The repertoire has 150,000 to 180,000 clones, 70% to 80% of them found once; the top ten carry under 2.5%. Sequenced material: PBMCs. The receptors here all came from a man between 25 and 39 years old in good health and CMV-seronegative.

This clone was observed a handful of times. The genes are TRBV5-6 and TRBJ2-7, with D hard to call. Trimming pared 0 bases from V and 0 bases from J, leaving 16 bases between. The germline V gene has CDR1 SGHDT and CDR2 YYEEEE. The CDR3 is 17 residues long. The CDR3 DNA follows: TGTGCCAGCAGCTTGGCTTCGCGGCAGAGAAGCTCCTACGAGCAGTACTTC. Protein sequence: CASSLASRQRSSYEQYF.

V usage is TRBV4-1 and J usage is TRBJ1-1; TRBD1 might be the D (5 bases). CDR1 and CDR2 from the germline V gene are MGHRA and YSYEKL. The CDR3 covers 17 residues. V lost 3 bases and J lost 4, with 21 bases in between. The DNA of the CDR3 is TGCGCCAGCAGCCAGCCGGGACGTGGCAAGGGAGGCACTGAAGCTTTCTTT. This gives the protein CASSQPGRGKGGTEAFF.

The V and J genes are TRBV5-1 and TRBJ2-7; 10 positions agree with TRBD1. In germline, CDR1 is SGHRS, CDR2 YFSETQ. CDR3 length: 15 amino acids. J was trimmed by 8 bases and V by 0 bases; bases with no gene match: 8. The CDR3 loop reads CASSLEGTGVTKQYF. CDR3 DNA sequence: TGCGCCAGCAGCTTGGAAGGGACAGGGGTTACGAAGCAGTACTTC.

The chain has TRBV11-2 and TRBJ2-3; 8 nucleotides align to TRBD2. Germline CDR1 SGHAT, CDR2 FQNNGV. The V segment lost 2 bases and the J segment 2 bases; nucleotides outside the gene matches: 6. The CDR3 runs to 16 residues. Here the CDR3 DNA reads TGTGCCAGCAGCTTATTTAGTAGCGGGGCCACAGATACGCAGTATTTT. This translates into CASSLFSSGATDTQYF. The full variable domain, with the rest looked up from reference TRBV11-2 and TRBJ2-3, is EAGVAQSPRYKIIEKRQSVAFWCNPISGHATLYWYQQILGQGPKLLIQFQNNGVVDDSQLPKDRFSAERLKGVDSTLKIQPAKLEDSAVYLCASSLFSSGATDTQYFGPGTRLTVL.

V is TRBV7-2 and J is TRBJ2-1, with D unresolved. With 2 bases removed from V and 5 bases from J, the gap between germline ends came to 7 bases. This CDR3 has 13 residues. In germline, CDR1 is SGHTA, CDR2 FQGNSA. CDR3 nucleotide sequence: TGTGCCAGCAGCTTAAACGCTAACAATGAGCAGTTCTTC. This gives the protein CASSLNANNEQFF.

This chain connects TRBV15 to TRBJ1-5; TRBD1 might be the D (5 bases). The CDR3 runs to 16 residues. Trimming removed 1 base at V and 3 bases at J, with 13 bases between. Germline-derived CDR1 and CDR2 are LNHNV and YYDKDF (reference sequence). CDR3 region: CATSRGEAGYNQPQHF. CDR3 DNA: TGTGCCACCAGCAGAGGGGAGGCAGGGTACAATCAGCCCCAGCATTTT.

The chain has TRBV28 and TRBJ2-1; TRBD2 aligns across 9 bases. Looked up from germline, CDR1 is MDHEN and CDR2 is SYDVKM. Trimming took 2 bases from V and 6 from J; bases not matched to a gene: 5. This CDR3 comprises 15 residues. This CDR3 reads CASSLRLAGINEQFF. In DNA, the CDR3 is TGTGCCAGCAGTTTACGGCTAGCGGGGATCAATGAGCAGTTCTTC.

The CDR3 protein is CSGRSGEAFF. The DNA for the CDR3 is TGCAGCGGTAGGAGCGGTGAAGCTTTCTTT. The chain uses TRBV20-1 and TRBJ1-1; D ambiguous. CDR1 and CDR2 from the germline V gene are DFQATT and SNEGSKA (reference sequence). This CDR3 comprises 10 residues.

Points on this clone: Within the sample, other DNA sequences also encode this same CDR3. The chain joins TRBV6-1 to TRBJ1-1; 8 nucleotides agree with TRBD1. Germline CDR1 MNHNS, CDR2 SASEGT. The CDR3 runs to 13 residues. The J segment lost 1 base and the V segment lost 7 bases, leaving 2 bases of the junction unmatched. DNA for the CDR3: TGTGCCAGCACGACAGGGGCGAACACTGAAGCTTTCTTT. This encodes CASTTGANTEAFF.

In its sample, this clone ranks as medium-sized. V gene TRBV21-1 combines with J gene TRBJ1-5; TRBD1 reflects the table's D call only, with no check against the DNA. TRBV21-1 is termed a pseudogene. The CDR3 is 13 amino acids. For the CDR3, the DNA is TGTGCCAGCGCGGACAGGGCGGATCAGCCCCAGCATTTT. As protein: CASADRADQPQHF.

The chain is built from TRBV15 and TRBJ2-7; 8 nucleotides match TRBD1. V gave up 0 bases and J gave up 6 bases; unmatched junction bases: 7. This CDR3 is 15 amino acids long. CDR1 and CDR2 (germline): LNHNV, YYDKDF (reference sequence). Here the CDR3 DNA reads TGTGCCACCAGCAGAGATAAGCAGGGGGCGTGCGAGCAGTACTTC. Amino acids: CATSRDKQGACEQYF.

The chain employs TRBV18 and TRBJ2-1, with 11 bases aligning to TRBD2. The junction had 7 bases not matched to a gene; V was cut back by 2 bases and J by 7 bases. Germline V gives CDR1 KGHSH, CDR2 LQKENI. The CDR3 length is 16 residues. As DNA, the CDR3 is TGTGCCAGCTCACCAAAGGGGCTAGCGGGGGGAAATGAGCAGTTCTTC. It encodes CASSPKGLAGGNEQFF.

V usage is TRBV13 and J usage is TRBJ2-3; 10 nucleotides agree with TRBD1. The V and J ends lost 2 bases and 4 bases, in that order; junction bases with no gene match: 3. The CDR3 contains 15 residues. Germline CDR1 is PRHDT and CDR2 is FYEKMQ (reference sequence). The CDR3 protein is CASSLQTGGADTQYF. The CDR3, as DNA: TGTGCCAGCAGCTTACAGACAGGGGGCGCAGATACGCAGTATTTT.

This clone was counted once. The chain recombines TRBV6-4 with TRBJ1-5; the D is unclear. The ends were cut back, 6 bases at V and 6 bases at J, with 12 bases in the middle. This CDR3 is 13 amino acids long. Germline lookup yields CDR1 MRHNA and CDR2 SNTAGT. As DNA, the CDR3 is TGTGCCAGCAGCGGGGAGATCGGTCAGCCCCAGCATTTT. It encodes CASSGEIGQPQHF.

This clone has just a few counts. The chain joins TRBV2 to TRBJ1-5; the D is unclear. Trimming took off 2 bases at V and 3 bases at J, with 11 bases between the two ends. Germline lookup yields CDR1 SNHLY and CDR2 FYNNEI. The CDR3 is 15 amino acids. CDR3 bases: TGTGCCAGCAGTGAAAATGTTTTGTACAATCAGCCCCAGCATTTT. This sequence encodes CASSENVLYNQPQHF.

The rearrangement links TRBV29-1 to TRBJ2-3, with 8 nucleotides matching TRBD1. The CDR3 is 15 residues long. Germline loops: CDR1 SQVTM, CDR2 ANQGSEA. With V trimmed by 4 bases and J by 6 bases, 12 bases remained unmatched. The CDR3 nucleotides are TGCAGCGTTGGGAAGGACAGGGTCTCTGGGGATACGCAGTATTTT. This codes for CSVGKDRVSGDTQYF.

This chain joins TRBV2 and TRBJ2-7; 9 positions agree with TRBD2. Unmatched junction bases numbered 6, after V lost 2 bases and J lost 7 bases. This CDR3 comprises 14 residues. Per germline, CDR1 SNHLY and CDR2 FYNNEI. The CDR3 reads CASSEILAGQEQYF. For the CDR3, the DNA is TGTGCCAGCAGTGAAATTCTAGCGGGGCAGGAGCAGTACTTC.

V is TRBV19 and J is TRBJ2-2, with unresolved D. The CDR3 totals 15 residues. The V end lost 3 bases, the J end lost 2 bases, and 10 bases lay between the germline ends. Germline V gene data show CDR1 as LNHDA and CDR2 as SQIVND (reference sequence). The CDR3 region has the DNA TGTGCCAGTAGTATTCCCGATCTAAACACCGGGGAGCTGTTTTTT. This codes for CASSIPDLNTGELFF.

The chain uses TRBV18 and TRBJ2-7, with 8 bases that match TRBD1. CDR3 length: 14 residues. The J segment lost 2 bases and the V segment lost 3 bases, leaving 3 bases of the junction unmatched. In germline, CDR1 is KGHSH, CDR2 LQKENI. The CDR3 DNA follows: TGTGCCAGCTCACCGAAGGGACAGGCCTACGAGCAGTACTTC. Protein product: CASSPKGQAYEQYF.

This clone was counted a few times. Here the CDR3 DNA reads TGTGCCAGCTCACACGAGAGCGAGCAGTACTTC. This translates into CASSHESEQYF. The chain carries TRBV18 and TRBJ2-7; D remains unclear. V lost 4 bases and J 6 bases, leaving 7 bases between the germline ends. The CDR3 is 11 residues long. Germline V lookup: CDR1 KGHSH, CDR2 LQKENI.

The chain couples TRBV7-2 to TRBJ2-5, with 12 positions matching TRBD2. The CDR3 spans 17 residues. Trimming took 0 bases from V and 5 from J; bases not matched to a gene: 7. The germline CDR1 and CDR2 sequences are SGHTA and FQGNSA. CDR3 DNA: TGTGCCAGCAGCTTAGCGACTAGCGGGGGAATATGGGAGACCCAGTACTTC. Its protein product is CASSLATSGGIWETQYF.